This TCR beta chain was profiled in a study of cytomegalovirus exposure and HLA in healthy donors. Study-wide findings and caveats: Using a false discovery rate of 0.05, a later analysis showed that 15,000 to 20,000 TCR beta sequences were associated with HLA alleles. It was approximately 150 TCR beta chains that were listed as cytomegalovirus-associated.

As regards this clone: The antigen is unknown.

The CDR3 contains 14 residues. V lost 3 bases and J lost 0, with 8 bases in between. The germline CDR1 and CDR2 sequences are SGHRS and YFSETQ. When sampled, the donors appeared nominally healthy, though they likely had unrecorded immune exposures. Both 60 Vbeta primers and 13 Jbeta primers went into the PCR. Assay: immunoSEQ multiplex PCR; the TCRdb copy retains only in-frame clones and omits some. The sample lists just under 95,000 clones; roughly four fifths were seen once. The rearrangement joins TRBV5-1 to TRBJ2-3; D uncertain. The sequence was collected from a woman younger than 35 in good health and CMV-seropositive. The sample was PBMCs. The CDR3 DNA reads TGCGCCAGCAGCTCAGGATCCAGCACAGATACGCAGTATTTT. It yields the protein CASSSGSSTDTQYF.